The T cell receptor beta chain described here comes from a study of CD8 T cells in ankylosing spondylitis. Study results and caveats: Certain motif variants had earlier appeared in reactive arthritis synovial fluid and blood. A CD8+ phenotype characterized the disease-linked clones, which were relatively rare in peripheral blood. Ankylosing spondylitis blood seemed to carry a telltale TCR beta motif made of several highly homologous variants. Reported data indicate significant enrichment of disease-linked clones within matched ankylosing spondylitis synovial fluid.

Comment on this clonotype: As yet, its antigen is unknown.

V lost 1 base to trimming and J lost 0 bases, with 11 bases between them. This CDR3 comprises 17 residues. Germline V gene data show CDR1 as SGHKS and CDR2 as YYEKEE (reference sequence). TCRdb redid the calling of the 5' RACE reads with MiXCR, one entry per CDR3 protein. The sample yields roughly 370,000 distinct CDR3 sequences, around 22% seen once. The sequence was collected from a male donor with ankylosing spondylitis. The J gene is TRBJ2-6, the V gene TRBV5-5, with D perhaps TRBD2 (5 bases). The specimen sequenced was blood, either unsorted or a sorted T cell fraction (not recorded which). CDR3 in DNA: TGTGCCAGCAGCTTGATCGGGGTCAGCTCTGGGGCCAACGTCCTGACTTTC. As protein: CASSLIGVSSGANVLTF. The full variable domain, with the rest looked up from reference TRBV5-5 and TRBJ2-6, is DAGVTQSPTHLIKTRGQQVTLRCSPISGHKSVSWYQQVLGQGPQFIFQYYEKEERGRGNFPDRFSARQFPNYSSELNVNALLLGDSALYLCASSLIGVSSGANVLTFGAGSRLTVL.